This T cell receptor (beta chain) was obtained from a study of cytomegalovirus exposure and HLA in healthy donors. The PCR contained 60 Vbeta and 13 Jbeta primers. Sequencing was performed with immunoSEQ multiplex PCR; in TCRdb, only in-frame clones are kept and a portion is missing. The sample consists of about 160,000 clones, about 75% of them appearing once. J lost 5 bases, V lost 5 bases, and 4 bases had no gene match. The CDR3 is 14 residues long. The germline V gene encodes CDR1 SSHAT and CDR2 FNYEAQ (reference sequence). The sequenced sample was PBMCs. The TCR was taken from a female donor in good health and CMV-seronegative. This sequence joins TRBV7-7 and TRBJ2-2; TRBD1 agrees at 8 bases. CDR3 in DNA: TGTGCCAGCAGCCACGACAGGGGAACCGGGGAGCTGTTTTTT. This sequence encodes CASSHDRGTGELFF.